The rows below give T cell receptor beta chains drawn from one sample of a study of tumor-infiltrating lymphocytes in localized non-small cell lung cancer. Clones were sequenced by immunoSEQ multiplex PCR, and TCRdb holds only the in-frame ones, with some missing. Of 9,500 to 12,000 clones listed, 50% to 75% are singletons. Sequenced input: uninvolved lung tissue not adjacent to the tumor. The receptor set was obtained from a human donor with non-small cell lung cancer. Each CDR3 is given with its conserved first and last residue. Fields, in order: V gene, J gene, clone size, D gene, CDR3 protein, CDR3 DNA. D genes are given only for firm matches. Clone size is stated in some rows and not others, as once, few, many or a class when expanded.

v_gene: TRBV7-2
j_gene: TRBJ1-5
abundance: NA
d_gene: TRBD1
CDR3aa: CASNRDRATPQHF
CDR3nt: TGTGCCAGCAATCGGGACAGGGCGACTCCCCAGCATTTT

v_gene: TRBV6-1
j_gene: TRBJ1-2
abundance: NA
d_gene: NA
CDR3aa: CASSQGGGYGYTF
CDR3nt: TGTGCCAGCAGCCAAGGGGGAGGCTATGGCTACACCTTC

v_gene: TRBV27
j_gene: TRBJ1-5
abundance: NA
d_gene: NA
CDR3aa: CASSFGGAIGNQPQHF
CDR3nt: TGTGCCAGCAGTTTCGGGGGGGCTATTGGCAATCAGCCCCAGCATTTT

v_gene: TRBV6-1
j_gene: TRBJ1-6
abundance: few
d_gene: NA
CDR3aa: CASSEAPAAGRSNSPLHF
CDR3nt: TGTGCCAGCAGTGAAGCGCCTGCTGCCGGGCGGTCCAATTCACCCCTCCACTTT

v_gene: TRBV7-6
j_gene: TRBJ1-3
abundance: NA
d_gene: TRBD1
CDR3aa: CASSLNRGAGNTIYF
CDR3nt: TGTGCCAGCAGCTTAAACAGGGGAGCTGGAAACACCATATATTTT

v_gene: TRBV6-5
j_gene: TRBJ2-1
abundance: NA
d_gene: NA
CDR3aa: CASSLRPRQYNEQFF
CDR3nt: TGTGCCAGCAGTTTACGCCCGCGACAGTACAATGAGCAGTTCTTC

v_gene: TRBV9
j_gene: TRBJ2-7
abundance: NA
d_gene: TRBD1
CDR3aa: CASSSHRDSYEQYF
CDR3nt: TGTGCCAGCAGCTCTCACCGGGACAGTTACGAGCAGTACTTC

v_gene: TRBV2
j_gene: TRBJ1-6
abundance: NA
d_gene: NA
CDR3aa: CASSSRGGNSPLHF
CDR3nt: TGTGCCAGCAGTTCGCGCGGGGGTAATTCACCCCTCCACTTT

v_gene: TRBV2
j_gene: TRBJ1-6
abundance: NA
d_gene: NA
CDR3aa: CASTKGSSEGPPLHF
CDR3nt: TGTGCCAGCACCAAGGGGTCATCAGAGGGTCCTCCCCTCCACTTT

v_gene: TRBV6-5
j_gene: TRBJ1-1
abundance: once
d_gene: NA
CDR3aa: CASSPGQNTEAFF
CDR3nt: TGTGCCAGCAGTCCAGGGCAGAACACTGAAGCTTTCTTT

v_gene: TRBV19
j_gene: TRBJ1-1
abundance: NA
d_gene: TRBD1
CDR3aa: CASSMDRVNTEAFF
CDR3nt: TGTGCCAGTAGTATGGACAGGGTGAACACTGAAGCTTTCTTT

v_gene: TRBV7-7
j_gene: TRBJ2-1
abundance: NA
d_gene: NA
CDR3aa: CASSVGLGNEQFF
CDR3nt: TGTGCTAGCAGCGTCGGACTTGGGAATGAGCAGTTCTTC

v_gene: TRBV5-1
j_gene: TRBJ2-2
abundance: NA
d_gene: TRBD1
CDR3aa: CASSLESGTGGTGELFF
CDR3nt: TGCGCCAGCAGCTTGGAATCCGGGACAGGGGGCACCGGGGAGCTGTTTTTT

v_gene: TRBV9
j_gene: TRBJ2-1
abundance: NA
d_gene: NA
CDR3aa: CASSLEGGGITYNEQFF
CDR3nt: TGTGCCAGCAGCCTGGAGGGAGGGGGGATCACCTACAATGAGCAGTTCTTC

v_gene: TRBV19
j_gene: TRBJ1-3
abundance: once
d_gene: NA
CDR3aa: CASSPRKSSGNTIYF
CDR3nt: TGTGCCAGTAGTCCGCGTAAATCCTCTGGAAACACCATATATTTT